Shown below are 18 T cell receptor beta chains from a single sample sequenced in a study of blood T cell repertoires in COVID-19. Sequencing used immunoSEQ multiplex PCR; TCRdb keeps in-frame clones, though not all of them. The data contain roughly 180,000 clones, approximately 88% of them seen just once; the ten biggest clones take up approximately 12%. Sequenced material: PBMCs or T cells enriched from blood (not recorded which). The receptor set was obtained from a woman aged 60-70 years who had recovered from COVID-19.

The chain combines TRBV18 with TRBJ1-2; D not certain. V lost 0 bases, J lost 3 bases, and 8 bases lay in between. The length of the CDR3 is 14 residues. Looked up from germline, CDR1 is KGHSH and CDR2 is LQKENI. The CDR3 DNA is TGTGCCAGCTCACCACCAGGGAGGGACTATGGCTACACCTTC. This sequence encodes CASSPPGRDYGYTF. The variable domain in full, with the rest retrieved from reference TRBV18 and TRBJ1-2, is NAGVMQNPRHLVRRRGQEARLRCSPMKGHSHVYWYRQLPEEGLKFMVYLQKENIIDESGMPKERFSAEFPKEGPSILRIQQVVRGDSAAYFCASSPPGRDYGYTFGSGTRLTVV.

V usage is TRBV27 and J usage is TRBJ2-7, with TRBD1 matching 7 bases. V trimming: 6 bases; J trimming: 4 bases; junction bases outside the gene matches: 12. There are 15 residues in the CDR3. CDR1 is MNHEY, CDR2 SMNVEV, per germline (reference sequence). Here the CDR3 reads CASSRVWDSGYEQYF. The CDR3, as DNA: TGTGCCAGCAGCCGAGTCTGGGACAGTGGTTACGAGCAGTACTTC.

The chain carries TRBV7-8 and TRBJ1-6, with 7 bases matching TRBD1. The germline CDR1 and CDR2 sequences are SGHVS and FQNEAQ. This CDR3 contains 14 residues. V dropped 5 bases and J dropped 7; count of bases not matched to a gene: 5. This CDR3 is CASSLGQENSPLHF. The CDR3 DNA reads TGTGCCAGCAGCCTAGGACAGGAGAATTCACCCCTCCACTTT. Together with reference TRBV7-8 and TRBJ1-6, the CDR3 gives the full variable domain: GAGVSQSPRYKVAKRGQDVALRCDPISGHVSLFWYQQALGQGPEFLTYFQNEAQLDKSGLPSDRFFAERPEGSVSTLKIQRTQQEDSAVYLCASSLGQENSPLHFGNGTRLTVT.

As DNA, the CDR3 is TGCGCCAGCAGCTTGAGGGGCCAGGGGGATACGCAGTATTTT. This sequence encodes CASSLRGQGDTQYF. The rearrangement joins TRBV5-1 to TRBJ2-3; the D gene is possibly TRBD1 (6 bases). The CDR3 loop spans 14 amino acids. V was pared by 1 base and J by 6 bases, with 12 bases between. The germline V gene encodes CDR1 SGHRS and CDR2 YFSETQ.

V and J are TRBV9 and TRBJ2-2; 9 nucleotides align to TRBD2. Per germline, CDR1 SGDLS and CDR2 YYNGEE. The ends lost 0 bases at V and 4 bases at J; junction bases unmatched: 10. The length of the CDR3 is 18 residues. In nucleotides, the CDR3 is TGTGCCAGCAGCGTAGAAATTAGCGGGAGTCGGAGCACCGGGGAGCTGTTTTTT. Translating gives CASSVEISGSRSTGELFF.

This clone appeared a few times. The CDR3 here is CAISETGLGEQYF. For the CDR3, the DNA is TGTGCCATCAGTGAAACAGGGCTGGGGGAGCAGTACTTC. V is TRBV10-3 and J is TRBJ2-7; D might be TRBD1 (6 bases). Trimming stripped 3 bases from V and 7 bases from J, with 13 bases between. Germline CDR1 reads ENHRY; CDR2 reads SYGVKD. The CDR3 length is 13 residues.

This chain joins TRBV6-1 and TRBJ2-7, with TRBD2 matching 7 bases. The ends lost 1 base at V and 5 bases at J; junction bases unmatched: 8. Germline V gene sequence: CDR1 MNHNS, CDR2 SASEGT. The length of the CDR3 is 15 residues. The CDR3 protein is CASSEGPGGRDEQYF. The CDR3 nucleotides are TGTGCCAGCAGTGAAGGGCCGGGGGGAAGGGACGAGCAGTACTTC.

The V gene is TRBV7-9, the J gene TRBJ2-7; possibly TRBD2 for D (5 bases). The CDR3 has 14 residues. Germline V gives CDR1 SEHNR, CDR2 FQNEAQ (reference sequence). V was clipped by 0 bases and J by 6 bases, with 12 bases between them. The CDR3 is CASSLAPRAGEQYF. CDR3 nucleotide sequence: TGTGCCAGCAGCTTAGCGCCCCGGGCGGGCGAGCAGTACTTC.

The chain links TRBV7-9 to TRBJ1-2, with D possibly TRBD1 on 5 matching bases. Trimming took 5 bases from V and 8 from J, leaving 21 bases between them. Germline V gene sequence: CDR1 SEHNR, CDR2 FQNEAQ (reference sequence). This CDR3 comprises 15 residues. The CDR3 here is CASSVPGLGLGGYTF. In DNA, the CDR3 is TGTGCCAGCAGCGTTCCAGGGCTCGGGCTGGGAGGCTACACCTTC.

This chain joins TRBV11-2 and TRBJ2-7; TRBD2 agrees at 7 bases. With V trimmed by 2 bases and J by 5 bases, 12 bases remained unmatched. CDR1 SGHAT and CDR2 FQNNGV come from the germline V gene. This CDR3 region has 16 residues. The CDR3 sequence: CASSLIVRARGDEQYF. CDR3 nucleotides: TGTGCCAGCAGCTTAATAGTAAGGGCACGGGGGGACGAGCAGTACTTC.

Only a few counts were recorded for this clone. The J gene is TRBJ1-1, the V gene TRBV19, with 7 positions matching TRBD1. The germline V gene encodes CDR1 LNHDA and CDR2 SQIVND (reference sequence). The V and J ends lost 8 bases and 0 bases, in that order; junction bases with no gene match: 9. CDR3 size: 15 residues. CDR3 coding DNA: TGTGCCAGTTTGAAGGGACAGTACATGAACACTGAAGCTTTCTTT. Its protein product is CASLKGQYMNTEAFF.

This sequence joins TRBV4-1 and TRBJ1-5; perhaps TRBD1 as D (5 bases). This CDR3 spans 15 amino acids. The V gene's germline CDR1 is MGHRA and CDR2 YSYEKL. Trimming cost V 4 bases and J 5 bases, with 15 bases left between them. The CDR3 loop is CASSPWGPGDQPQHF. The DNA of the CDR3 is TGCGCCAGCAGCCCGTGGGGACCGGGAGATCAGCCCCAGCATTTT.

The rearrangement uses TRBV11-3 and TRBJ2-1; 7 bases fit TRBD2. The CDR3 is made up of 16 amino acids. The junction had 4 bases not matched to a gene; V was cut back by 1 base and J by 1 base. Looked up from germline, CDR1 is SGHNT and CDR2 is YENEEA. The CDR3 DNA follows: TGTGCCAGCAGCTTAGTACCGGGGGGATCCTACAATGAGCAGTTCTTC. Protein sequence: CASSLVPGGSYNEQFF.

V gene TRBV11-2 combines with J gene TRBJ1-2; the D gene is possibly TRBD1 (6 bases). The CDR3 extends over 13 amino acids. The V end lost 5 bases, the J end lost 7 bases, and 14 bases lay between the germline ends. Germline V gene lookup returns CDR1 SGHAT and CDR2 FQNNGV. This CDR3 is CASSDIQGVGYTF. The CDR3 bases are TGTGCCAGCAGCGATATACAGGGAGTTGGCTACACCTTC.

The chain uses TRBV11-2 and TRBJ2-3; 10 nucleotides match TRBD2. This CDR3 comprises 15 residues. After removal of 5 bases from V and 1 base from J, the junction contained 3 bases not matched to a gene. Germline assignment: CDR1 SGHAT and CDR2 FQNNGV. CDR3 in DNA: TGTGCCAGCAGCCCCGGGACTAGCGGCACAGATACGCAGTATTTT. The encoded protein is CASSPGTSGTDTQYF.

The genes are TRBV15 and TRBJ2-2; tentatively, D is TRBD1 (6 bases). The germline V and J ends were trimmed by 0 bases and 5 bases, with 10 bases remaining between them. Germline V gene lookup returns CDR1 LNHNV and CDR2 YYDKDF (reference sequence). This CDR3 region has 15 residues. CDR3 coding DNA: TGTGCCACCAGCAGAGATAAGGGGGTTACCGGGGAGCTGTTTTTT. This encodes CATSRDKGVTGELFF.

The rearrangement uses TRBV3-1 (or the pseudogene TRBV3-2) and TRBJ1-3, with D tentatively TRBD1 (5 bases). The CDR3 is 14 residues long. CDR1 is LGHDT and CDR2 is YNNKEL in the germline V gene (reference sequence). Trimming cost V 3 bases and J 3 bases, with 9 bases left between them. CDR3 protein: CASSQAGLGNTIYF. For the CDR3, the DNA is TGTGCCAGCAGCCAGGCAGGGCTTGGAAACACCATATATTTT.

CDR3 DNA: TGTGCCAGCAGCCGGGACATCAGGTACCAAGAGACCCAGTACTTC. It translates to CASSRDIRYQETQYF. The V call is TRBV7-9, the J call TRBJ2-5, with D maybe TRBD1 (6 bases). Germline-derived CDR1 and CDR2 are SEHNR and FQNEAQ (reference sequence). V was shortened by 5 bases and J by 0 bases, with 13 bases between the two germline ends. The CDR3 contains 15 residues.